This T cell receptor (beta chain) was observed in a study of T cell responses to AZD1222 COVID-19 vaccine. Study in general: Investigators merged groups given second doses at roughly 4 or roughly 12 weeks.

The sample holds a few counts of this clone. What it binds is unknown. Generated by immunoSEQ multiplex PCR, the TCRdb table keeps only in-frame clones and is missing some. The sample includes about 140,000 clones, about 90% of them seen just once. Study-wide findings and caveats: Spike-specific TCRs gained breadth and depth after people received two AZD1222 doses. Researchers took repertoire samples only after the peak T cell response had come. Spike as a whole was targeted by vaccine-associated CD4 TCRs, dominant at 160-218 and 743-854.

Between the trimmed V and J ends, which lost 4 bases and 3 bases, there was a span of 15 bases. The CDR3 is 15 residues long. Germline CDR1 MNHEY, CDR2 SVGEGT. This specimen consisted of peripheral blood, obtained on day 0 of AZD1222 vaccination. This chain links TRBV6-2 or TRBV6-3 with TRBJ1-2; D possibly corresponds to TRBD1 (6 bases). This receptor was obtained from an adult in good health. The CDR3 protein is CASSSRQAGDYGYTF. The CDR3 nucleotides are TGTGCCAGCAGTTCGAGACAGGCCGGAGACTATGGCTACACCTTC.